A selection of T cell receptor beta chains follows, all from one sample in a study of somatic mutations in cytotoxic T cells in rheumatoid arthritis. Repertoires were generated with immunoSEQ multiplex PCR, while TCRdb's copy carries only in-frame clones and drops some. The sample comprises some 30,000 clones, more than 85% of which are singletons, and almost 9.5% rests with the top ten. The specimen was CD8+ T cells sorted from blood. These receptors all stem from an adult with rheumatoid arthritis. Both conserved end residues are part of each CDR3. D genes are given only for firm matches. A row's size may be missing; if present it is once, few, many or a size class.

v_gene: TRBV7-3
j_gene: TRBJ2-1
d_gene: TRBD2
abundance: once
CDR3nt: TGTGCCAGCAGCTTAGTAGCGGGAGGGCCGGGTGAGCAGTTCTTC
CDR3aa: CASSLVAGGPGEQFF

v_gene: TRBV25-1
j_gene: TRBJ2-1
d_gene: .
abundance: .
CDR3nt: TGTGCCAGCGAATACAATGAGCAGTTCTTC
CDR3aa: CASEYNEQFF

v_gene: TRBV27
j_gene: TRBJ2-1
d_gene: .
abundance: .
CDR3nt: TGTGCCAGCAGCCCGGGAGAGGGCATTTGGAATGAGCAGTTCTTC
CDR3aa: CASSPGEGIWNEQFF

v_gene: TRBV4-1
j_gene: TRBJ2-7
d_gene: .
abundance: .
CDR3nt: TGCGCCAGCAGCCCTGACACCTACGAGCAGTACTTC
CDR3aa: CASSPDTYEQYF

v_gene: TRBV4-1
j_gene: TRBJ1-5
d_gene: .
abundance: few
CDR3nt: TGCGCCAGCAGCCAAGATCAGGGGAGCAATCAGCCCCAGCATTTT
CDR3aa: CASSQDQGSNQPQHF

v_gene: TRBV6-5
j_gene: TRBJ2-1
d_gene: .
abundance: .
CDR3nt: TGTGCCAGCATACCGGGCAGACACTCCTACAATGAGCAGTTCTTC
CDR3aa: CASIPGRHSYNEQFF

v_gene: TRBV5-5
j_gene: TRBJ2-7
d_gene: .
abundance: .
CDR3nt: TGTGCCAGCAGCCCCTATGGGATGCCGCGGCCTGACGAGCAGTACTTC
CDR3aa: CASSPYGMPRPDEQYF

v_gene: TRBV4-3
j_gene: TRBJ2-1
d_gene: .
abundance: .
CDR3nt: TGCGCCAGCAGCCAAGACGGGACCCGCGGGGATGAGCAGTTCTTC
CDR3aa: CASSQDGTRGDEQFF

v_gene: TRBV6-1
j_gene: TRBJ2-3
d_gene: .
abundance: once
CDR3nt: TGTGCCAGCAGTGAGGGTTACGGGAGAGGTTCAGATACGCAGTATTTT
CDR3aa: CASSEGYGRGSDTQYF

v_gene: TRBV15
j_gene: TRBJ2-4
d_gene: .
abundance: .
CDR3nt: TGTGCCACCAGCGCCAGGGGTGGTTGGGCCAAAAACATTCAGTACTTC
CDR3aa: CATSARGGWAKNIQYF

v_gene: TRBV28
j_gene: TRBJ1-5
d_gene: .
abundance: .
CDR3nt: TGTGCCAGCATCGAACAGGGATTGAGCAATCAGCCCCAGCATTTT
CDR3aa: CASIEQGLSNQPQHF

v_gene: TRBV23-1
j_gene: TRBJ1-5
d_gene: TRBD1
abundance: .
CDR3nt: TGCGCCAGCAGCCTTTTTTTAGGACAGGGCGATCAGCCCCAGCATTTT
CDR3aa: CASSLFLGQGDQPQHF

v_gene: TRBV5-1
j_gene: TRBJ2-7
d_gene: TRBD2
abundance: .
CDR3nt: TGCGCCAGCAGCCCAGCGGGAGGGACCTCCTACGAGCAGTACTTC
CDR3aa: CASSPAGGTSYEQYF

v_gene: TRBV4-3
j_gene: TRBJ2-7
d_gene: .
abundance: .
CDR3nt: TGCGCCAGCAGCCCCTCGACTGGCTACGAGCAGTACTTC
CDR3aa: CASSPSTGYEQYF

v_gene: TRBV6-5
j_gene: TRBJ2-1
d_gene: .
abundance: .
CDR3nt: TGTGCCAGCAGCGGGGGACTCCGCCATGAGCAGTTCTTC
CDR3aa: CASSGGLRHEQFF

v_gene: TRBV7-7
j_gene: TRBJ2-1
d_gene: .
abundance: .
CDR3nt: TGTGCTAGCAGCATTTCGGTAAGGAACAATGAGCAGTTCTTC
CDR3aa: CASSISVRNNEQFF

v_gene: TRBV2
j_gene: TRBJ2-3
d_gene: TRBD2
abundance: .
CDR3nt: TGTGCTCGTAATCTAGCGGGGGCCCCTGGCACAGATACGCAGTATTTT
CDR3aa: CARNLAGAPGTDTQYF

v_gene: TRBV27
j_gene: TRBJ2-2
d_gene: TRBD2
abundance: .
CDR3nt: TGTGCCAGCAGTTTTAGCGGGGGTAACACCGGGGAGCTGTTTTTT
CDR3aa: CASSFSGGNTGELFF

v_gene: TRBV4-3
j_gene: TRBJ2-1
d_gene: .
abundance: .
CDR3nt: TGCGCCAGCAGCCAAGGGAGTGGGGAGCAGTTCTTC
CDR3aa: CASSQGSGEQFF

v_gene: TRBV7-3
j_gene: TRBJ2-2
d_gene: .
abundance: .
CDR3nt: TGTGCCAGCAGCTTCCGCACCGGGGAGCTGTTTTTT
CDR3aa: CASSFRTGELFF

v_gene: TRBV4-2
j_gene: TRBJ2-5
d_gene: TRBD2
abundance: .
CDR3nt: TGTGCCAGCAGCCAGCGGACTAGCGGGAGGGAGGAGACCCAGTACTTC
CDR3aa: CASSQRTSGREETQYF

v_gene: TRBV6-5
j_gene: TRBJ1-4
d_gene: .
abundance: .
CDR3nt: TGTGCCAGCAAGGACGGAAGTAATGAAAAACTGTTTTTT
CDR3aa: CASKDGSNEKLFF

v_gene: TRBV11-2
j_gene: TRBJ2-1
d_gene: TRBD2
abundance: .
CDR3nt: TGTGCCAGCAGCAGCGTGGGTGCGGGGGGGCCAGGTCTTAAGTTCTTC
CDR3aa: CASSSVGAGGPGLKFF

v_gene: TRBV15
j_gene: TRBJ2-1
d_gene: .
abundance: .
CDR3nt: TGTGCCACCAGCAGAGGGGGCTACAATGAGCAGTTCTTC
CDR3aa: CATSRGGYNEQFF

v_gene: TRBV7-9
j_gene: TRBJ1-1
d_gene: .
abundance: few
CDR3nt: TGTGCCAGCAGCCAGGGCTCTGGTCCTGAAACTGAAGCTTTCTTT
CDR3aa: CASSQGSGPETEAFF

v_gene: TRBV18
j_gene: TRBJ2-7
d_gene: .
abundance: .
CDR3nt: TGTGCCAGCTCAACTGAGTTCTCCTACGAGCAGTACTTC
CDR3aa: CASSTEFSYEQYF

v_gene: TRBV19
j_gene: TRBJ2-7
d_gene: .
abundance: .
CDR3nt: TGTGCCAGTAGTATTGGGCCCGCCTACGAGCAGTACTTC
CDR3aa: CASSIGPAYEQYF

v_gene: TRBV4-3
j_gene: TRBJ2-7
d_gene: .
abundance: .
CDR3nt: TGCGCCAGCAGCCAAGATATGGGCTACGAGCAGTACTTC
CDR3aa: CASSQDMGYEQYF

v_gene: TRBV6-5
j_gene: TRBJ2-7
d_gene: .
abundance: .
CDR3nt: TGTGCCAGCAGTTACTCCGACAGGCCCAACGAGCAGTACTTC
CDR3aa: CASSYSDRPNEQYF

v_gene: TRBV11-2
j_gene: TRBJ2-2
d_gene: .
abundance: .
CDR3nt: TGTGCCAGCAGTTGGGTGGCCGGGGAGCTGTTTTTT
CDR3aa: CASSWVAGELFF

v_gene: TRBV29-1
j_gene: TRBJ1-2
d_gene: .
abundance: .
CDR3nt: TGCAGCGACCTGCCGGCAGGCGGCTATGGCTACACCTTC
CDR3aa: CSDLPAGGYGYTF

v_gene: TRBV30
j_gene: TRBJ2-7
d_gene: .
abundance: .
CDR3nt: TGTGCCTGGAATCAGGGGGGCTACGAGCAGTACTTC
CDR3aa: CAWNQGGYEQYF

v_gene: TRBV9
j_gene: TRBJ2-7
d_gene: .
abundance: .
CDR3nt: TGTGCCAGCAGCGCCGTTGACTACGAGCAGTACTTC
CDR3aa: CASSAVDYEQYF

v_gene: TRBV5-8
j_gene: TRBJ2-7
d_gene: TRBD1
abundance: few
CDR3nt: TGTGCCAGCTCGGGACAGGGGGTCCACGAGCAGTACTTC
CDR3aa: CASSGQGVHEQYF

v_gene: TRBV28
j_gene: TRBJ2-5
d_gene: .
abundance: .
CDR3nt: TGTGCCAGCAGCATTACTGGGGAGACCCAGTACTTC
CDR3aa: CASSITGETQYF

v_gene: TRBV30
j_gene: TRBJ1-1
d_gene: .
abundance: .
CDR3nt: TGTGCCTGGACAGGGATACCGAACACTGAAGCTTTCTTT
CDR3aa: CAWTGIPNTEAFF

v_gene: TRBV7-9
j_gene: TRBJ2-6
d_gene: .
abundance: once
CDR3nt: TGTGCCAGCAGAACCGGTGCTGCTGGGGCCAACGTCCTGACTTTC
CDR3aa: CASRTGAAGANVLTF

v_gene: TRBV7-9
j_gene: TRBJ2-3
d_gene: TRBD2
abundance: .
CDR3nt: TGTGCCAGCAGCCAGGGGGCTAGCGGGAGTAGGGATACGCAGTATTTT
CDR3aa: CASSQGASGSRDTQYF

v_gene: TRBV4-1
j_gene: TRBJ1-3
d_gene: TRBD1
abundance: .
CDR3nt: TGCGCCAGCAGCCAAGATCCGACAGGGATCTTTGGAAACACCATATATTTT
CDR3aa: CASSQDPTGIFGNTIYF

v_gene: TRBV4-2
j_gene: TRBJ2-2
d_gene: TRBD1
abundance: once
CDR3nt: TGTGCCAGCAGCTTCGGGACAGGGGACACCGGGGAGCTGTTTTTT
CDR3aa: CASSFGTGDTGELFF

v_gene: TRBV5-4
j_gene: TRBJ1-1
d_gene: .
abundance: .
CDR3nt: TGTGCCAGCAGCATTACGGGGGACAAATGGAACACTGAAGCTTTCTTT
CDR3aa: CASSITGDKWNTEAFF

v_gene: TRBV28
j_gene: TRBJ2-3
d_gene: TRBD1
abundance: .
CDR3nt: TGTGCCAGCAGTTTATACACAGGGGCTAGCACAGATACGCAGTATTTT
CDR3aa: CASSLYTGASTDTQYF

v_gene: TRBV27
j_gene: TRBJ2-7
d_gene: TRBD1
abundance: few
CDR3nt: TGTGCCAGCAGTCCCGGGACAGGGAGCTACGGGCAGTACTTC
CDR3aa: CASSPGTGSYGQYF

v_gene: TRBV7-9
j_gene: TRBJ2-4
d_gene: .
abundance: .
CDR3nt: TGTGCCAGCAGGGGGGACCTCACCGCCAAAAACATTCAGTACTTC
CDR3aa: CASRGDLTAKNIQYF

v_gene: TRBV5-1
j_gene: TRBJ1-1
d_gene: TRBD1
abundance: .
CDR3nt: TGCGCCAGCAGCTCCCGCCGACAGGGAGGTTTCACTGAAGCTTTCTTT
CDR3aa: CASSSRRQGGFTEAFF

v_gene: TRBV9
j_gene: TRBJ2-1
d_gene: .
abundance: .
CDR3nt: TGTGCCAGCAGCGTAGAAGGGAACTCCTACAATGAGCAGTTCTTC
CDR3aa: CASSVEGNSYNEQFF

v_gene: TRBV28
j_gene: TRBJ2-3
d_gene: .
abundance: medium-sized
CDR3nt: TGTGCCAGCAGCCCCTTACTTTCGTTTTGGGGAGATACGCAGTATTTT
CDR3aa: CASSPLLSFWGDTQYF

v_gene: TRBV5-1
j_gene: TRBJ2-3
d_gene: TRBD2
abundance: .
CDR3nt: TGCGCCAGCAGCTCCCCACGCGGGACTAGCGGAGACAGCACAGATACGCAGTATTTT
CDR3aa: CASSSPRGTSGDSTDTQYF

v_gene: TRBV4-2
j_gene: TRBJ1-6
d_gene: TRBD1
abundance: .
CDR3nt: TGTGCCAGCAGCCAACATGACAGGGACTCACCCCTCCACTTT
CDR3aa: CASSQHDRDSPLHF

v_gene: TRBV15
j_gene: TRBJ2-7
d_gene: .
abundance: .
CDR3nt: TGTGCCACCAGCAACTACTACGAGCAGTACTTC
CDR3aa: CATSNYYEQYF